This note documents a single T cell receptor (beta chain) sequence. Its specificity is not known. The data stem from a study of beta chain features in type 1 diabetes. Overall study context: Cells sorted and examined across all samples totaled 85 million to 130 million. General study results and limits: In cDNA sequencing, cells with high TCR expression could be over-represented.

The authors reverse transcribed all of the isolated RNA, so sequencing captured expressed TCRB transcripts. Repertoires were generated with immunoSEQ multiplex PCR, while TCRdb's copy carries only in-frame clones and drops some. The sample contains some 500,000 clones, about an eighth of which appear only once. With V trimmed by 5 bases and J by 4 bases, 6 bases remained unmatched. The germline gives CDR1 SEHNR, CDR2 FQNEAQ (reference sequence). This CDR3 is built from 15 residues. The V call is TRBV7-9, the J call TRBJ2-1; 9 positions agree with TRBD1. This sequence originates from a woman between 18 and 29 years old in good health. Material: naive CD4+ T cells from blood. The CDR3 DNA is TGTGCCAGCAGCCCCCGACAGGGGGGGTACAATGAGCAGTTCTTC. Translation: CASSPRQGGYNEQFF.